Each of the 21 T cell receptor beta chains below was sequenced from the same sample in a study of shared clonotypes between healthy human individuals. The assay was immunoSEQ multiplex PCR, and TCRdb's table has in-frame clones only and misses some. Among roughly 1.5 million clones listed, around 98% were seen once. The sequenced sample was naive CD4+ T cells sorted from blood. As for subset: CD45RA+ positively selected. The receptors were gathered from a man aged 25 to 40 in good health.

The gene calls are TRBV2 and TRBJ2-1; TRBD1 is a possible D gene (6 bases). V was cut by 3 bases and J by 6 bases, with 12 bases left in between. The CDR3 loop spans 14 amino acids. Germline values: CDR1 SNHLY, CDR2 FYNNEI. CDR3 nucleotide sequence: TGTGCCAGCAGTGAGGCAACAGGGTCCAATGAGCAGTTCTTC. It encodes CASSEATGSNEQFF.

CDR3 region: CASSQNPGTGVYEQYF. CDR3 nucleotides: TGTGCCAGCAGCCAGAATCCCGGGACAGGGGTTTACGAGCAGTACTTC. The chain is built from TRBV28 and TRBJ2-7; 10 bases fit TRBD1. The V gene end was trimmed by 6 bases and the J gene end by 4 bases; junction bases not matched to a gene: 12. Germline V CDR1 and CDR2: MDHEN, SYDVKM. This CDR3 is 16 amino acids long.

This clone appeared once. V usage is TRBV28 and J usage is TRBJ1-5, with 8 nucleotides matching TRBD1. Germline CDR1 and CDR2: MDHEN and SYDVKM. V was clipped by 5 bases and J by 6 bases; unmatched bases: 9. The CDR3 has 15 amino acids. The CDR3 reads CASSTRTGLAQPQHF. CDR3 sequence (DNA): TGTGCCAGCAGTACCCGGACAGGGCTTGCTCAGCCCCAGCATTTT.

The CDR3 is CASSLGLARGPYEQYF. CDR3 DNA sequence: TGTGCCAGCAGCCTAGGCCTAGCGAGGGGACCCTACGAGCAGTACTTC. The J gene is TRBJ2-7, the V gene TRBV7-2; D may be TRBD2 (6 bases). The CDR3 totals 16 residues. V shed 5 bases and J shed 2 bases, with 19 bases lying between them. Germline CDR1 reads SGHTA; CDR2 reads FQGNSA.

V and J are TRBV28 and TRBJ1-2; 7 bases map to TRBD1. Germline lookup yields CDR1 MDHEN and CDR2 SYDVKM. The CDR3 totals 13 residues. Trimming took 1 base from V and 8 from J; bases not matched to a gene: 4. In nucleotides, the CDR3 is TGTGCCAGCAGTTTATCCGCGGACAGGGGCTACACCTTC. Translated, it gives CASSLSADRGYTF.

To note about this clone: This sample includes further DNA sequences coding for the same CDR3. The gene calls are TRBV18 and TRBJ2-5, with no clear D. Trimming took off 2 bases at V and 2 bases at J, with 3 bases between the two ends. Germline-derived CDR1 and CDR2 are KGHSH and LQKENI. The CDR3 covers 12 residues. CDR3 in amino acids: CASSPEQETQYF. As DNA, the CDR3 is TGTGCCAGCTCACCAGAACAAGAGACCCAGTACTTC. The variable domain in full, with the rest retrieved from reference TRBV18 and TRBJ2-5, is NAGVMQNPRHLVRRRGQEARLRCSPMKGHSHVYWYRQLPEEGLKFMVYLQKENIIDESGMPKERFSAEFPKEGPSILRIQQVVRGDSAAYFCASSPEQETQYFGPGTRLLVL.

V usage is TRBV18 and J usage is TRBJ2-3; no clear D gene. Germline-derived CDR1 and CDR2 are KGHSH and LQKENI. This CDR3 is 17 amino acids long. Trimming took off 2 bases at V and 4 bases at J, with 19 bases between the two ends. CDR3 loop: CASSPFRAVPGADTQYF. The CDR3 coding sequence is TGTGCCAGCTCACCATTCAGAGCAGTCCCTGGGGCAGATACGCAGTATTTT.

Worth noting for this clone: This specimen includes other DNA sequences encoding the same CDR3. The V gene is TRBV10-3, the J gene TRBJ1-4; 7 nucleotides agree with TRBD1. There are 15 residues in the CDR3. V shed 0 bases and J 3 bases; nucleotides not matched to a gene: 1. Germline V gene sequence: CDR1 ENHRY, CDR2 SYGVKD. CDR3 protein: CAISESGTANEKLFF. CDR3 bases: TGTGCCATCAGTGAGTCTGGGACAGCTAATGAAAAACTGTTTTTT.

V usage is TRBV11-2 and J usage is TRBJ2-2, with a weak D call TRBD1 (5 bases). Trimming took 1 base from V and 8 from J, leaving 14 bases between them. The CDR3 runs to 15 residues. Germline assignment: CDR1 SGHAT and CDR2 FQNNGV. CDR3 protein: CASSLVGAQGGELFF. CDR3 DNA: TGTGCCAGCAGCTTAGTAGGGGCCCAGGGTGGGGAGCTGTTTTTT.

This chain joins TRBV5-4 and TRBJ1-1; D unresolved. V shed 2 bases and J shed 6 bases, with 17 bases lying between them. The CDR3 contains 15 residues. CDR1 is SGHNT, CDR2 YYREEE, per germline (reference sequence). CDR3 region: CASSLDLGRRPEAFF. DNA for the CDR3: TGTGCCAGCAGCTTAGACCTTGGGCGCCGCCCTGAAGCTTTCTTT.

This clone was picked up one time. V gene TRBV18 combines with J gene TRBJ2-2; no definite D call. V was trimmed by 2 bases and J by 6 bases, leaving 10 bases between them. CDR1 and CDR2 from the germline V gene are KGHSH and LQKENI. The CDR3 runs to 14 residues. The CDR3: CASSPSKPAGELFF. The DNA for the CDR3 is TGTGCCAGCTCACCATCAAAGCCTGCCGGGGAGCTGTTTTTT.

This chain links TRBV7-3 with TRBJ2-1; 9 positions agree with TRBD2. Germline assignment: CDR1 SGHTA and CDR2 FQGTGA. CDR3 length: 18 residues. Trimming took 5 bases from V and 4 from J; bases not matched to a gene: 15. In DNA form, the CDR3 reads TGTGCCAGCAGCCCCGGGACAGCGACTAGCGGTATATACAATGAGCAGTTCTTC. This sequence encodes CASSPGTATSGIYNEQFF.

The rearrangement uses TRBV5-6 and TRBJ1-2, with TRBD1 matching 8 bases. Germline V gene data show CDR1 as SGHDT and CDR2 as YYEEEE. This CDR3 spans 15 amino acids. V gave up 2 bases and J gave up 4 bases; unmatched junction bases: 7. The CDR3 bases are TGTGCCAGCAGCTTCGGACAGGGTTATACCTATGGCTACACCTTC. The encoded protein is CASSFGQGYTYGYTF.

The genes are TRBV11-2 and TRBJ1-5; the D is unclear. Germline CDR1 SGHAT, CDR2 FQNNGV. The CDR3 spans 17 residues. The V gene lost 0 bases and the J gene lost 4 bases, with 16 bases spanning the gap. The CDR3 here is CASSLDRQNSRNQPQHF. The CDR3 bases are TGTGCCAGCAGCTTAGATCGCCAAAATTCGAGGAATCAGCCCCAGCATTTT.

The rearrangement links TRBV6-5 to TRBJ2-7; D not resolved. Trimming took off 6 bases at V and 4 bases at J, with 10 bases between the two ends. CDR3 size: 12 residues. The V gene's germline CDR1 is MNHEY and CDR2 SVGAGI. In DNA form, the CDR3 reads TGTGCCAGCAGCGACACTAAATACGAGCAGTACTTC. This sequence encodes CASSDTKYEQYF.

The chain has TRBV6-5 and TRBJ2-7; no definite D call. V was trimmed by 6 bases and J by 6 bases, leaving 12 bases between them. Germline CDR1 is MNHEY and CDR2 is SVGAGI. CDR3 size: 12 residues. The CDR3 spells CASSHLGFEQYF. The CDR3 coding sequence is TGTGCCAGCAGCCACCTAGGGTTCGAGCAGTACTTC.

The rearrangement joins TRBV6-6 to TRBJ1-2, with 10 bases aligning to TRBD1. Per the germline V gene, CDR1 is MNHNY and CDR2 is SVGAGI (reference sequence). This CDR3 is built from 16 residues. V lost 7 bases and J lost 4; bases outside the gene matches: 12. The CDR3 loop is CASTYTGTGAVYGYTF. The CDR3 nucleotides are TGTGCCAGCACCTACACCGGGACAGGGGCCGTCTATGGCTACACCTTC.

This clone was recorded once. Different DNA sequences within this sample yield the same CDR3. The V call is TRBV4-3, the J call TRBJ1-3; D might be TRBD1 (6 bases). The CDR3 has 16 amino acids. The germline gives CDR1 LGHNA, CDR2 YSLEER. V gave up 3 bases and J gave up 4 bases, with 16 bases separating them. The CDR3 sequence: CASSQAPQGTGNTIYF. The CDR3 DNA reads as TGCGCCAGCAGCCAGGCCCCACAGGGTACGGGAAACACCATATATTTT.

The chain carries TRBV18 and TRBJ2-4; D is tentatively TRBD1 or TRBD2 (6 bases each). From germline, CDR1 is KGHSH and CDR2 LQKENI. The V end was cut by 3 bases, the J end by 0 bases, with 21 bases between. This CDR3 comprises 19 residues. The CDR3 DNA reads TGTGCCAGCTCACCGCTGCGGGACAAAACCCCTTTAGCCAAAAACATTCAGTACTTC. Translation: CASSPLRDKTPLAKNIQYF.

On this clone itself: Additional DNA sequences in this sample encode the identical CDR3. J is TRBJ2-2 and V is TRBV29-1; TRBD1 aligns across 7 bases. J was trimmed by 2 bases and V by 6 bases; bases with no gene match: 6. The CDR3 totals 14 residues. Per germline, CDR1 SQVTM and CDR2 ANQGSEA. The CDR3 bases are TGCAGCGTAAGGGGGCGAGGTAACACCGGGGAGCTGTTTTTT. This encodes CSVRGRGNTGELFF.

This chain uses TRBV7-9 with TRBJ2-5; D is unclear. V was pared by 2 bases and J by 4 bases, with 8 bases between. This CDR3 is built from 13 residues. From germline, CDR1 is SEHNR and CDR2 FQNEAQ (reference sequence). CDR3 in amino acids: CASSLSVLETQYF. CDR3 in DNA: TGTGCCAGCAGCTTATCGGTACTAGAGACCCAGTACTTC. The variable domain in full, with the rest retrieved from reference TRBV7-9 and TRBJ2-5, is DTGVSQNPRHKITKRGQNVTFRCDPISEHNRLYWYRQTLGQGPEFLTYFQNEAQLEKSRLLSDRFSAERPKGSFSTLEIQRTEQGDSAMYLCASSLSVLETQYFGPGTRLLVL.